This TCR beta chain was captured by sequencing in a study of regulatory T cells in long-lasting Graves disease. General study findings and limits: Preferential use of TRBV28, TRBJ1-2 and TRBJ2-5 was seen in persistent disease. Among persistent patients, a larger number of public clonotypes were shared (around 2,700) than among newly diagnosed patients (roughly 1,000).

Specified time point: newly diagnosed GD, antithyroid drugs for less than 3 months. The authors made the TCR library using RNA they extracted from PBMCs. Diagnosis followed American Thyroid Association guidelines for Graves' disease. Nine milliliters of peripheral blood were drawn into EDTA tubes. V lost 5 bases and J lost 4; bases outside the gene matches: 22. Germline values: CDR1 SNHLY, CDR2 FYNNEI. This CDR3 is 19 amino acids long. Researchers made TCR beta libraries by using iRepertoire HTBI primers and running Arm-PCR on CDR3 regions. TCRdb recomputed calls from the multiplex PCR reads with MiXCR, one row per CDR3 protein. The sample holds hundreds of thousands of distinct CDR3 sequences, 18% seen once. The count of this clonotype is one. The target antigen is unknown. This likely traces to a read error, being one base from a far larger clone. It is likely a read error, because the conserved phenylalanine at the end of the CDR3 is missing.

The genes are TRBV2 and TRBJ1-1; 7 positions match TRBD1. The TCR comes from a female donor with Graves disease. Sequencing used peripheral blood mononuclear cells (PBMCs), obtained at new diagnosis, from a patient treated with antithyroid drugs. CDR3 DNA: TGTGCCAGCAGTTCCCAAATCCACCGCAGGGGGGGCGCCGCCACTGAAGCTTTCTCT. As protein: CASSSQIHRRGGAATEAFS.